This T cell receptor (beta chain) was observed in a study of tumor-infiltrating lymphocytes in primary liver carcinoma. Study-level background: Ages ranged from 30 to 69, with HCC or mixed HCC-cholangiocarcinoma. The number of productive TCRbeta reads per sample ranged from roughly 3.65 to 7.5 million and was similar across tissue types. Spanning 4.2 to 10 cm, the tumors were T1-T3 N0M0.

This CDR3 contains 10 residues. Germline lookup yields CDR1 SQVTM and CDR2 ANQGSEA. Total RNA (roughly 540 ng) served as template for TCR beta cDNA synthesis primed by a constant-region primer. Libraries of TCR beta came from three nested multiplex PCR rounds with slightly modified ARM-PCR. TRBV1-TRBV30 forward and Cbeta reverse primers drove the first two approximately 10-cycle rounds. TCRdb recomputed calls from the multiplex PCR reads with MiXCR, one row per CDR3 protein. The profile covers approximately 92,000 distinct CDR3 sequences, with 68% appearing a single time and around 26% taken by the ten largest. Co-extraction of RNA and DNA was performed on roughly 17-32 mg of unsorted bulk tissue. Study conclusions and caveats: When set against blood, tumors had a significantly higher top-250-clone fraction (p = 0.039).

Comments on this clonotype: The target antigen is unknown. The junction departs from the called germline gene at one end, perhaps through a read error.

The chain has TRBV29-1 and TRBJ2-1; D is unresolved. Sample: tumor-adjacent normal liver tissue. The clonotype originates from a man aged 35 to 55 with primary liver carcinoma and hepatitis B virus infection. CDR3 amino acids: CSVAPNEQSF. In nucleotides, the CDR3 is TGCAGTGTTGCCCCAAATGAGCAGTCCTTC.